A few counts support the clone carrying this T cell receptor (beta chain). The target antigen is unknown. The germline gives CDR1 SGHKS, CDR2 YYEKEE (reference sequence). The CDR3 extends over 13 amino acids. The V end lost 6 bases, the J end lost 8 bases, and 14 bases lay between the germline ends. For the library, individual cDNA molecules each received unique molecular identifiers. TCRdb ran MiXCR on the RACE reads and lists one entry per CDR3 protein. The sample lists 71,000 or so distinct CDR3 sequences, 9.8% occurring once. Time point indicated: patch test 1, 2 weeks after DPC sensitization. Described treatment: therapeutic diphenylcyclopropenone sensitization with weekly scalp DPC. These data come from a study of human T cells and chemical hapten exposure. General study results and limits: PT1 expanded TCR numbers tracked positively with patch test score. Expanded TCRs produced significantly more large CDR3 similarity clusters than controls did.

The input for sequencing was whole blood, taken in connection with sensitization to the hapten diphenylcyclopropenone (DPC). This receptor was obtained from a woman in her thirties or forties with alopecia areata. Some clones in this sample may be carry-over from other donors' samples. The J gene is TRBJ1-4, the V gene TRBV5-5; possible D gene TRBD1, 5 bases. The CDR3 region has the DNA TGTGCCAGCAACGTACTCTGGACAGAAAAACTGTTTTTT. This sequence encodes CASNVLWTEKLFF. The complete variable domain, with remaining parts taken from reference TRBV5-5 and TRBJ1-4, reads DAGVTQSPTHLIKTRGQQVTLRCSPISGHKSVSWYQQVLGQGPQFIFQYYEKEERGRGNFPDRFSARQFPNYSSELNVNALLLGDSALYLCASNVLWTEKLFFGSGTQLSVL.